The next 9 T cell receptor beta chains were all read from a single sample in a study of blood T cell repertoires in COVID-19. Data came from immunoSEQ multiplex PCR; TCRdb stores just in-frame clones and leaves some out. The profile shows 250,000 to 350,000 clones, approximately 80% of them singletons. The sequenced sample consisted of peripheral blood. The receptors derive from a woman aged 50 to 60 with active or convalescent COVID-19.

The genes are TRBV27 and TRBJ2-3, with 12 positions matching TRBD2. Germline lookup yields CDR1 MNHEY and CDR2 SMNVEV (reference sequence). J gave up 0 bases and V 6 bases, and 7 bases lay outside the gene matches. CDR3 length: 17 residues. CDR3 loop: CASSRLAGVTSTDTQYF. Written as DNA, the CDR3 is TGTGCCAGCAGCCGACTAGCGGGAGTTACTAGCACAGATACGCAGTATTTT.

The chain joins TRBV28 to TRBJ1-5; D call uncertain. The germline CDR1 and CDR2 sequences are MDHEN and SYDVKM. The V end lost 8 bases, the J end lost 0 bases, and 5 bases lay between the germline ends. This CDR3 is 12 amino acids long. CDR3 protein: CASVNSNQPQHF. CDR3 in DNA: TGTGCCAGCGTAAATAGCAATCAGCCCCAGCATTTT.

The CDR3 DNA sequence: TGTGCCAGCAGCGTAGATCTGAGGGGACAGGGAAGAAGTGGCTACACCTTC. Amino acid sequence: CASSVDLRGQGRSGYTF. The chain recombines TRBV9 with TRBJ1-2; 9 positions match TRBD1. V lost 0 bases, J lost 7 bases, and 13 bases stayed unmatched. The V gene's germline CDR1 is SGDLS and CDR2 YYNGEE. The CDR3 is 17 amino acids. Full variable domain (outside the CDR3, taken from reference TRBV9 and TRBJ1-2): DSGVTQTPKHLITATGQRVTLRCSPRSGDLSVYWYQQSLDQGLQFLIQYYNGEERAKGNILERFSAQQFPDLHSELNLSSLELGDSALYFCASSVDLRGQGRSGYTFGSGTRLTVV.

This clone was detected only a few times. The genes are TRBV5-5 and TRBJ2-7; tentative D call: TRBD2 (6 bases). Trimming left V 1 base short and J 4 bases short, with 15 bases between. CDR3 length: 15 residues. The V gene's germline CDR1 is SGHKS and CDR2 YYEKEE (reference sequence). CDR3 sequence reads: CASSLRTGVRYEQYF. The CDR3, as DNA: TGTGCCAGCAGCTTGAGAACGGGGGTGAGGTACGAGCAGTACTTC.

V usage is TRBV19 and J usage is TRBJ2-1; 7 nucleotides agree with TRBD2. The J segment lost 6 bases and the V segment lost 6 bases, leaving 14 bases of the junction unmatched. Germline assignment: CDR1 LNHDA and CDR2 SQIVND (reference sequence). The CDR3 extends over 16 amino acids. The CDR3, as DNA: TGTGCCAGTAGCCCCCGGGGCGGGCCGGGGGGCAATGAGCAGTTCTTC. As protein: CASSPRGGPGGNEQFF.

The DNA for the CDR3 is TGTGCCAGCAGCTTGGCGCGGACTAGCCAGGGCACAGATACGCAGTATTTT. This gives the protein CASSLARTSQGTDTQYF. This sequence joins TRBV7-2 and TRBJ2-3, with 8 bases matching TRBD2. Germline CDR1 SGHTA, CDR2 FQGNSA. CDR3 size: 17 residues. V trimming: 3 bases; J trimming: 1 base; junction bases outside the gene matches: 9.

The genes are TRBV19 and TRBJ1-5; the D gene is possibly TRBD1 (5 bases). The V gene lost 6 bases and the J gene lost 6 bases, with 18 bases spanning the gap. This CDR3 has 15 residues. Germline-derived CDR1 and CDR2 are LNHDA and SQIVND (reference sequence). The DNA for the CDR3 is TGTGCCAGTAGCCCGCAAGGGGCGGTGGGTCAGCCCCAGCATTTT. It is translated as CASSPQGAVGQPQHF. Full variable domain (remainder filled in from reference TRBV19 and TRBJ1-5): DGGITQSPKYLFRKEGQNVTLSCEQNLNHDAMYWYRQDPGQGLRLIYYSQIVNDFQKGDIAEGYSVSREKKESFPLTVTSAQKNPTAFYLCASSPQGAVGQPQHFGDGTRLSIL.

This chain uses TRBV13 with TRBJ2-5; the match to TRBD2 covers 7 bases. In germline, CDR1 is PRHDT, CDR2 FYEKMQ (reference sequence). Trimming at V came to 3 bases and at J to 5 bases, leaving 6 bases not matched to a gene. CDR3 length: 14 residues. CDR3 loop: CASSLAGDGETQYF. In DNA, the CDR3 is TGTGCCAGCAGCTTGGCGGGGGACGGGGAGACCCAGTACTTC.

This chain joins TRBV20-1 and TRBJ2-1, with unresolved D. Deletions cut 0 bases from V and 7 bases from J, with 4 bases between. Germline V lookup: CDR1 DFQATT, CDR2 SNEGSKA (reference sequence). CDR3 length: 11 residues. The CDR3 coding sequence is TGCAGTGCTAGAGATATTAATGAGCAGTTCTTC. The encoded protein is CSARDINEQFF.